One and the same sample provided the 9 T cell receptor beta chains below, sequenced in a study of cytomegalovirus exposure and HLA in healthy donors. The PCR used 60 Vbeta and 13 Jbeta primers. The table came from immunoSEQ multiplex PCR; TCRdb's copy has only in-frame clones and leaves some out. The sample contains fewer than 150,000 clones, roughly three quarters of which appear only once. Sequencing was performed on PBMCs. The origin of the receptors is a man aged 45 to 65 in good health and CMV-seropositive.

The chain is built from TRBV5-8 and TRBJ2-5, with 7 nucleotides matching TRBD2. The tail of the sequence fits TRBJ2-7 better, so the J call may be wrong. This CDR3 region has 16 residues. Germline lookup yields CDR1 SGHTS and CDR2 YDEGEE. CDR3 coding DNA: TGTGCCAGCAGCTTGAGGACGGGAGGCCCCTCCTACGAGCAGTACTTC. Protein sequence: CASSLRTGGPSYEQYF.

The rearrangement links TRBV6-1 to TRBJ2-3; 11 bases align to TRBD1. After removal of 8 bases from V and 2 bases from J, the junction contained 6 bases not matched to a gene. Germline V lookup: CDR1 MNHNS, CDR2 SASEGT. The CDR3 runs to 15 residues. The CDR3 DNA sequence: TGTGCCAGCCCAGGACAGGGGGCAACCACAGATACGCAGTATTTT. It codes for CASPGQGATTDTQYF.

This clone was detected a few times. The gene calls are TRBV6-6 and TRBJ1-5; D possibly corresponds to TRBD1 (5 bases). The germline V and J ends were trimmed by 6 bases and 7 bases, with 13 bases remaining between them. This CDR3 is 13 amino acids long. Germline V CDR1 and CDR2: MNHNY, SVGAGI (reference sequence). The CDR3: CASSRGEGQPQHF. The CDR3 bases are TGTGCCAGCAGCCGGGGGGAAGGCCAGCCCCAGCATTTT.

The chain has TRBV5-1 and TRBJ2-3; D may be TRBD2 (5 bases). The V end lost 7 bases, the J end lost 6 bases, and 18 bases lay between the germline ends. This CDR3 has 14 residues. Germline V gives CDR1 SGHRS, CDR2 YFSETQ. The CDR3 nucleotides read TGCGCCAGCTTCGCGGGCAGGCCTGAGGATACGCAGTATTTT. Translation: CASFAGRPEDTQYF.

This chain joins TRBV21-1 and TRBJ1-1; the table's D call of TRBD1 was not tested on the DNA. TRBV21-1 corresponds to a pseudogene. The CDR3 is 14 residues long. DNA of the CDR3: TGTGCCAGCAACGTGGACAGGGCCCGCGCTGAAGCTTTCTTT. This translates into CASNVDRARAEAFF.

The chain uses TRBV7-6 and TRBJ2-1; 7 bases agree with TRBD1. Looked up from germline, CDR1 is SGHVS and CDR2 is FNYEAQ. The V segment lost 3 bases and the J segment 4 bases; nucleotides outside the gene matches: 3. The CDR3 length is 14 residues. CDR3 nucleotide sequence: TGTGCCAGCAGCTTTGGACAGGTTTACAATGAGCAGTTCTTC. Translated, it gives CASSFGQVYNEQFF. Full variable domain (rest looked up from reference TRBV7-6 and TRBJ2-1): GAGVSQSPRYKVTKRGQDVALRCDPISGHVSLYWYRQALGQGPEFLTYFNYEAQQDKSGLPNDRFSAERPEGSISTLTIQRTEQRDSAMYRCASSFGQVYNEQFFGPGTRLTVL.

The chain recombines TRBV9 with TRBJ2-1; perhaps TRBD2 as D (7 bases). Trimming stripped 0 bases from V and 9 bases from J, with 19 bases between. Germline V CDR1 and CDR2: SGDLS, YYNGEE. The CDR3 has 16 residues. CDR3 loop: CASSVGTAGPGAEQFF. The DNA of the CDR3 is TGTGCCAGCAGCGTAGGAACAGCGGGGCCGGGGGCTGAGCAGTTCTTC.

This clone was observed a handful of times. The chain employs TRBV11-2 and TRBJ2-3; D is undetermined. This CDR3 has 13 amino acids. Germline lookup yields CDR1 SGHAT and CDR2 FQNNGV. The V end lost 1 base, the J end lost 2 bases, and 4 bases lay between the germline ends. The CDR3 reads CASSLGLTDTQYF. CDR3 nucleotides: TGTGCCAGCAGCTTAGGACTCACAGATACGCAGTATTTT.

This clone was recorded once. The chain links TRBV9 to TRBJ2-5, with TRBD2 matching over 10 bases. The CDR3 totals 17 residues. Germline lookup yields CDR1 SGDLS and CDR2 YYNGEE. V shed 0 bases, J shed 11 bases, and the junction held 16 bases outside the gene matches. The CDR3 loop reads CASSVGEREGLHSEQYF. CDR3 nucleotide sequence: TGTGCCAGCAGCGTAGGAGAGCGGGAGGGCCTACATTCGGAGCAGTACTTC. Complete variable domain (other parts from reference TRBV9 and TRBJ2-5): DSGVTQTPKHLITATGQRVTLRCSPRSGDLSVYWYQQSLDQGLQFLIQYYNGEERAKGNILERFSAQQFPDLHSELNLSSLELGDSALYFCASSVGEREGLHSEQYFGPGTRLLVL.